Shown below are 21 T cell receptor beta chains from a single sample sequenced in a study of a mutant IDH1 vaccine in newly diagnosed glioma. Time point described: baseline, week 1 (first vaccination visit). Noted treatment: pre-vaccination baseline after standard-of-care therapy. Method: immunoSEQ multiplex PCR; TCRdb's copy keeps in-frame clones and lacks some. Of about 59,000 clones in the sample, more than 90% were seen once. Sample: PBMCs, taken from a glioma patient treated with radiotherapy, temozolomide or both. These receptors were collected from a man between 45 and 60 years old with glioma.

This clone was detected only a few times. V usage is TRBV10-1 and J usage is TRBJ2-2; D might be TRBD1 or TRBD2, each matching 5 bases. CDR3 length equals 16 residues. CDR1 and CDR2 from the germline V gene are WNHNN and SYGVQD (reference sequence). V dropped 0 bases and J dropped 4 bases, with 12 bases sitting between them. The CDR3 DNA sequence: TGCGCCAGCAGTGAGTCCCCGGGGCTAACCACCGGGGAGCTGTTTTTT. It yields the protein CASSESPGLTTGELFF.

The chain is built from TRBV15 and TRBJ2-1, with 11 bases aligning to TRBD1. The CDR3 length is 16 residues. Germline CDR1 and CDR2: LNHNV and YYDKDF (reference sequence). J lost 8 bases, V lost 1 base, and 7 bases had no gene match. In DNA form, the CDR3 reads TGTGCCACCAGCAGAGGGACAGGGGGCTACGTACATGAGCAGTTCTTC. It yields the protein CATSRGTGGYVHEQFF. The whole variable domain, filled in from reference TRBV15 and TRBJ2-1, reads DAMVIQNPRYQVTQFGKPVTLSCSQTLNHNVMYWYQQKSSQAPKLLFHYYDKDFNNEADTPDNFQSRRPNTSFCFLDIRSPGLGDTAMYLCATSRGTGGYVHEQFFGPGTRLTVL.

V usage is TRBV5-1 and J usage is TRBJ1-5; no reliable D call. The V gene's germline CDR1 is SGHRS and CDR2 YFSETQ. The CDR3 is made up of 16 amino acids. With 6 bases removed from V and 5 bases from J, the gap between germline ends came to 21 bases. The CDR3 bases are TGCGCCAGCAAAATCATAAGAGGGCCACCAGATCAGCCCCAGCATTTT. Amino acid sequence: CASKIIRGPPDQPQHF. The entire variable domain, with the rest obtained from reference TRBV5-1 and TRBJ1-5, is as follows: KAGVTQTPRYLIKTRGQQVTLSCSPISGHRSVSWYQQTPGQGLQFLFEYFSETQRNKGNFPGRFSGRQFSNSRSEMNVSTLELGDSALYLCASKIIRGPPDQPQHFGDGTRLSIL.

The rearrangement links TRBV9 to TRBJ2-2; D is perhaps TRBD1 (6 bases). V was pared by 4 bases and J by 1 base, with 11 bases between. The CDR3 is 15 amino acids. The germline V gene encodes CDR1 SGDLS and CDR2 YYNGEE. The CDR3 bases are TGTGCCAGCAGCCCGACGGACAGGAACACCGGGGAGCTGTTTTTT. This encodes CASSPTDRNTGELFF.

J is TRBJ1-2 and V is TRBV6-5, with no clear D. V lost 6 bases, J lost 4 bases, and 6 bases lay in between. CDR1 MNHEY and CDR2 SVGAGI come from the germline V gene. The CDR3 runs to 11 residues. This CDR3 is CASRKVYGYTF. DNA for the CDR3: TGTGCCAGCAGAAAAGTCTATGGCTACACCTTC.

V gene TRBV5-4 combines with J gene TRBJ1-4; 9 bases match TRBD1. V shed 0 bases, J shed 5 bases, and the junction held 2 bases outside the gene matches. Per germline, CDR1 SGHNT and CDR2 YYREEE (reference sequence). This CDR3 region has 15 residues. The DNA for the CDR3 is TGTGCCAGCAGCTTGGGCGGGACAGGGAATGAAAAACTGTTTTTT. Its protein product is CASSLGGTGNEKLFF.

The chain combines TRBV7-9 with TRBJ1-1; weak D call: TRBD1 (5 bases). Germline CDR1 and CDR2: SEHNR and FQNEAQ (reference sequence). V lost 4 bases, J lost 10 bases, and 16 bases lay in between. The CDR3 loop spans 13 amino acids. Here the CDR3 reads CASSSGPSRLAFF. CDR3 DNA: TGTGCCAGCAGCTCGGGACCCTCGAGGCTAGCTTTCTTT.

The CDR3 sequence: CASSFGRGVTYEQYF. The DNA for the CDR3 is TGTGCCAGCAGTTTCGGACGGGGAGTGACCTACGAGCAGTACTTC. The chain recombines TRBV7-9 with TRBJ2-7; tentative D call: TRBD2 (5 bases). The CDR3 spans 15 residues. Deletions cut 6 bases from V and 2 bases from J, with 17 bases between. Germline CDR1 SEHNR, CDR2 FQNEAQ (reference sequence).

The chain recombines TRBV28 with TRBJ1-4; 8 positions agree with TRBD1. V dropped 6 bases and J dropped 6; count of bases not matched to a gene: 3. CDR1 and CDR2 from the germline V gene are MDHEN and SYDVKM. This CDR3 is built from 13 residues. As DNA, the CDR3 is TGTGCCAGCAGGGGACAGGTCCATGAAAAACTGTTTTTT. Its protein product is CASRGQVHEKLFF.

The chain carries TRBV10-1 and TRBJ2-1; D ambiguous. V was cut by 2 bases and J by 9 bases, with 8 bases left in between. Germline CDR1 WNHNN, CDR2 SYGVQD (reference sequence). The CDR3 runs 12 residues. Written as DNA, the CDR3 is TGCGCCAGCAGTGAGGGTCCAATTGAGCAGTTCTTC. Translated, it gives CASSEGPIEQFF.

The count of this clone is one. The chain couples TRBV28 to TRBJ2-7; possible D gene TRBD2, 6 bases. The germline V gene encodes CDR1 MDHEN and CDR2 SYDVKM. The CDR3 totals 14 residues. Trimming took 4 bases from V and 3 from J, leaving 13 bases between them. CDR3 in DNA: TGTGCCAGCAGTTCGTTCCAGCGGGTCTACGAGCAGTACTTC. Protein sequence: CASSSFQRVYEQYF. Combining the CDR3 with reference TRBV28 and TRBJ2-7 gives the whole variable domain DVKVTQSSRYLVKRTGEKVFLECVQDMDHENMFWYRQDPGLGLRLIYFSYDVKMKEKGDIPEGYSVSREKKERFSLILESASTNQTSMYLCASSSFQRVYEQYFGPGTRLTVT.

The J gene is TRBJ2-2, the V gene TRBV7-9; no firm D call. Germline V CDR1 and CDR2: SEHNR, FQNEAQ (reference sequence). Trimming left V 5 bases short and J 0 bases short, with 10 bases between. This CDR3 has 15 amino acids. This CDR3 reads CASSVRPTNTGELFF. The CDR3 DNA follows: TGTGCCAGCAGCGTTCGACCCACGAACACCGGGGAGCTGTTTTTT.

This clone came up once. The chain recombines TRBV7-9 with TRBJ1-1; D is undetermined. The germline V gene encodes CDR1 SEHNR and CDR2 FQNEAQ (reference sequence). This CDR3 comprises 12 residues. Trimming shortened V by 5 bases and J by 1 base, and 5 bases separated the two germline ends. CDR3 in amino acids: CASSRGNTEAFF. The CDR3 region has the DNA TGTGCCAGCAGCCGGGGGAACACTGAAGCTTTCTTT.

The chain couples TRBV18 to TRBJ2-7, with 9 bases aligning to TRBD1. The ends lost 6 bases at V and 0 bases at J; junction bases unmatched: 3. The CDR3 totals 14 residues. Germline V CDR1 and CDR2: KGHSH, LQKENI. Here the CDR3 reads CASSRDRASYEQYF. CDR3 DNA: TGTGCCAGCTCCAGGGACAGGGCCTCCTACGAGCAGTACTTC.

The V gene is TRBV27, the J gene TRBJ2-1; D not resolved. Trimming took 2 bases from V and 5 from J, leaving 13 bases between them. This CDR3 contains 15 residues. Per the germline V gene, CDR1 is MNHEY and CDR2 is SMNVEV (reference sequence). CDR3 in amino acids: CASSLSREGNNEQFF. In DNA form, the CDR3 reads TGTGCCAGCAGTTTAAGCCGAGAAGGGAACAATGAGCAGTTCTTC.

This chain uses TRBV12-5 with TRBJ2-3; D uncertain. The CDR3 extends over 13 amino acids. The V gene lost 1 base and the J gene lost 7 bases, with 9 bases spanning the gap. Germline CDR1 reads LGHNT; CDR2 reads FRNRAP. In nucleotides, the CDR3 is TGTGCTAGTGGTTTGGAAACAGTTAATACGCAGTATTTT. It specifies CASGLETVNTQYF.

The gene calls are TRBV7-8 and TRBJ2-7, with TRBD1 as a possible D gene (5 bases). This CDR3 spans 16 amino acids. V gave up 0 bases and J gave up 5 bases, with 17 bases separating them. CDR1 is SGHVS, CDR2 FQNEAQ, per germline. CDR3 amino acids: CASSLAQLTVLDEQYF. In nucleotides, the CDR3 is TGTGCCAGCAGCTTAGCGCAACTGACAGTTTTAGACGAGCAGTACTTC. Full variable domain (rest looked up from reference TRBV7-8 and TRBJ2-7): GAGVSQSPRYKVAKRGQDVALRCDPISGHVSLFWYQQALGQGPEFLTYFQNEAQLDKSGLPSDRFFAERPEGSVSTLKIQRTQQEDSAVYLCASSLAQLTVLDEQYFGPGTRLTVT.

CDR3 in amino acids: CASSLLGQGAFEQYF. CDR3 nucleotide sequence: TGTGCCAGCAGCCTCCTAGGGCAGGGGGCTTTCGAGCAGTACTTC. The J gene is TRBJ2-7, the V gene TRBV11-2, with 8 bases matching TRBD1. V dropped 5 bases and J dropped 6; count of bases not matched to a gene: 12. The CDR3 totals 15 residues. Germline V CDR1 and CDR2: SGHAT, FQNNGV. Looking up the rest from reference TRBV11-2 and TRBJ2-7 gives the full variable domain: EAGVAQSPRYKIIEKRQSVAFWCNPISGHATLYWYQQILGQGPKLLIQFQNNGVVDDSQLPKDRFSAERLKGVDSTLKIQPAKLEDSAVYLCASSLLGQGAFEQYFGPGTRLTVT.

This clone was seen more than once but under ten times. This CDR3 is CASSSAGQATDTQYF. The CDR3 DNA is TGTGCCAGCAGCTCCGCCGGACAGGCCACAGATACGCAGTATTTT. The chain is built from TRBV7-8 and TRBJ2-3; the match to TRBD1 covers 7 bases. With V trimmed by 4 bases and J by 2 bases, 6 bases remained unmatched. The germline CDR1 and CDR2 sequences are SGHVS and FQNEAQ. This CDR3 region has 15 residues.

The V call is TRBV6-4, the J call TRBJ2-3; perhaps D is TRBD1 or TRBD2 (5 bases each). Germline V CDR1 and CDR2: MRHNA, SNTAGT. Deletions cut 0 bases from V and 5 bases from J, with 9 bases between. The length of the CDR3 is 14 residues. This chain's CDR3 is CASSDSGEQDTQYF. In nucleotides, the CDR3 is TGTGCCAGCAGTGACTCGGGGGAGCAAGATACGCAGTATTTT.

The V call is TRBV28, the J call TRBJ2-7, with a tentative D call TRBD2 (5 bases). V was trimmed by 3 bases and J by 2 bases, leaving 20 bases between them. CDR1 is MDHEN, CDR2 SYDVKM, per germline. This CDR3 spans 17 amino acids. The CDR3 DNA follows: TGTGCCAGCAGTTTTCCCCCCGGACTTATTTTCACCTACGAGCAGTACTTC. Its protein is CASSFPPGLIFTYEQYF. Drawing the rest from reference TRBV28 and TRBJ2-7, the complete variable domain is DVKVTQSSRYLVKRTGEKVFLECVQDMDHENMFWYRQDPGLGLRLIYFSYDVKMKEKGDIPEGYSVSREKKERFSLILESASTNQTSMYLCASSFPPGLIFTYEQYFGPGTRLTVT.